There are many counts of the clone carrying this T cell receptor (beta chain). The antigen remains unidentified. Germline V gene sequence: CDR1 MNHEY, CDR2 SVGEGT. There are 14 residues in the CDR3. V shed 7 bases and J 1 base; nucleotides not matched to a gene: 4. The sample is drawn from a study of neurological immune-mediated disorders. Overall study results and limits: HTLV-1-associated myelopathy displayed the greatest TCR clonal expansion, and multiple sclerosis exhibited the smallest, lower than that of healthy controls. Expanded clones shared no identical CDR3 amino acid sequences across subjects, which suggested private TCR-beta repertoires in all groups.

Each TCR transcript was tagged with a 10-nucleotide random UMI during 5'RACE. TCRdb independently ran MiXCR on the 5' RACE reads; one entry per CDR3 protein. The data contain some 54,000 distinct CDR3 sequences, roughly a tenth of them singletons. Specified time point: longitudinal time-point 1 (baseline). Unsorted libraries were generated from 2 million PBMCs. These cells had been stored in RNAlater at -80 C. Sequenced sample: PBMCs. The clonotype originates from a male donor with HTLV-1-associated myelopathy (HAM/TSP). The V gene is TRBV6-2 or TRBV6-3, the J gene TRBJ2-5; TRBD1 matches at 9 bases. CDR3 region: CASIKDRGQETQYF. CDR3 sequence (DNA): TGTGCCAGCATCAAGGACAGGGGCCAAGAGACCCAGTACTTC.